This T cell receptor beta chain was captured by sequencing in a study of human T cells and chemical hapten exposure. In the source study's methods: Sample TCR counts, which ranged from roughly 20,000 to 750,000, had a median of around 93,000. TCRdb passed the RACE reads through MiXCR, listing each CDR3 protein once. In this record, the V and J calls reflect TCRdb's handling and not the investigators' own analysis. The data contain some 32,000 distinct CDR3 sequences, 5% to 6% of them singletons. In the case of this clonotype: The antigen is undetermined.

Findings and limits, study-wide: Expanded TCRs clustered into significantly more large CDR3 similarity groups than controls, the analysis revealed.

Germline CDR1 DFQATT, CDR2 SNEGSKA (reference sequence). V was shortened by 2 bases and J by 5 bases, with 12 bases between the two germline ends. The CDR3 runs 13 residues. Time point described: patch test 3, about 24 weeks after DPC sensitization. Treatment defined: therapeutic diphenylcyclopropenone sensitization with weekly scalp DPC. This sample comprised whole blood, obtained in connection with sensitization to the hapten diphenylcyclopropenone (DPC). This chain joins TRBV20-1 and TRBJ2-5; D is unclear. The clonotype comes from a man aged 30-40 years with alopecia areata. Some clones in this sample may be carry-over from other donors' samples. DNA of the CDR3: TGCAGTGCTAGAAACCTGGGTTCGGAGACCCAGTACTTC. Amino acids: CSARNLGSETQYF.